This TCR beta chain was recorded in a study of blood T cell repertoires in COVID-19. Study-wide context: Acute-phase and convalescent COVID-19 samples originated in the United States, Italy and Spain.

This clone has only one observation. Per the authors' pipeline: Amplifying reference gene primers gave estimates of nucleated cell counts. TCRdb's table, derived via immunoSEQ multiplex PCR, lists solely in-frame clones and lacks some. V and J calls plus clone size are reproduced from that table; the DNA served to infer D and trimming. This sample has 90,000 to 120,000 clones; approximately 84% occur once, and the top ten carry about 4%. Sample: peripheral blood. The receptor was derived from a human donor in a cohort sampled during active COVID-19.

CDR3 nucleotides: TGTGCCAGCAGGCCGGGACAGGGACTTTTCGGTGAAGCTTTCTTT. This gives the protein CASRPGQGLFGEAFF. V and J are TRBV6-6 and TRBJ1-1, with 9 bases that match TRBD1. CDR1 MNHNY and CDR2 SVGAGI come from the germline V gene (reference sequence). This CDR3 is built from 15 residues. V shed 6 bases and J 7 bases; nucleotides not matched to a gene: 12.